The subject of this entry is one T cell receptor (beta chain). This clonotype occurred a few times. This receptor's antigen is unknown. Base-call qualities are not available, and no considerably larger clone is one nucleotide away. This specimen belongs to a study of T cells after yellow fever vaccination (dated by TCRdb to the late 2010s). Turning to the overall study: The SMART-Seq v4 Ultra Low Input RNA kit was used to prepare libraries from fractions with low cell numbers. To track T-cell clones before and after primary and booster YFV17D yellow fever vaccination, bulk TCR alpha and beta repertoires were sequenced longitudinally. Two healthy male donors made up the cohort, one aged 18 to 30 years and the other aged 30 to 40 years. Blood was collected at multiple timepoints before and after primary and secondary immunization, and bulk PBMC replicates and cell subsets were isolated.

Read against the paper, the sample's treatment or condition label means: live attenuated yellow fever vaccine strain. Two biological replicates of bulk PBMCs were collected at each blood-draw timepoint. A standard Ficoll-Paque protocol was used to isolate PBMCs from peripheral blood. RNA was extracted with TriZol from bulk PBMCs, CD4 and CD8 fractions, and dextramer-positive and dextramer-negative fractions. V trim: 5 bases; J trim: 1 base; unmatched bases: 13. Based on the germline V gene, the CDR1 and CDR2 sequences are SGHAT and FQNNGV. The CDR3 holds 18 amino acids from the cysteine to the phenylalanine. Here the CDR3 DNA is all that survives: 54 bases in frame from base 1. TCR cDNA was made using 5'RACE template switching, a step that added a universal primer site and unique molecular identifiers. cDNA synthesis was primed from both the TCR alpha and TCR beta constant segments. Libraries were amplified in two PCR steps, with sample barcodes and sequencing adapters added in the second step. Sequencing of libraries was done on Illumina HiSeq 2500 (2x100 bp) or NovaSeq (2x150 bp). On the study's bioinformatics: Reads were demultiplexed and collapsed into UMI consensus sequences with MIGEC, and V(D)J alignment was performed with MiXCR. Vaccine-responding clonotypes were identified with edgeR using replicate PBMC samples, with FDR below 0.01 and a log2 fold change above 5 up to day 15 being required. Bulk clonotypes were assigned CD4 or CD8 identity according to which sequenced CD4 or CD8 repertoire held them at higher abundance. TCRdb reprocessing: public reads trimmed at Q25 with fastp, clones called with MiXCR, in-frame beta chains kept. One record per CDR3 amino acid sequence lists the most common genes and DNA. V and J calls and clone size were set by TCRdb, not the authors. This sample lists about 510,000 distinct CDR3 sequences; 21% were detected once. The ten largest account for around 16% of the sample.

On the study overall, not on this receptor specifically: Because only a couple of donors were included in the study, the extent to which the findings can be generalized is limited. A small share of clonotypes was detected in both CD4 and CD8 compartments, with the overlap likely arising from convergent recombination. The secondary T-cell response was found to be weaker but faster than the primary response, with a peak reached on day 5 rather than on day 15. Computational filtering was required because FACS-sorted repertoires could contain abundant contaminating clonotypes from the bulk population. Most clones expanded after primary vaccination (about 96% of CD4 and roughly 90% of CD8) were re-detected after the booster, suggesting that broad memory maintenance occurred.

The chain links TRBV11-2 with TRBJ2-1, and 8 junctional nucleotides match TRBD2. Source: PBMCs, taken 21 days after the first yellow fever vaccination. The sequence derives from a young man who received the YFV17D yellow fever vaccine. The CDR3 loop reads CASSHPRGGAGSYNEQFF. The sequenced DNA is TGTGCCAGCAGCCACCCTCGGGGGGGGGCCGGGTCCTACAATGAGCAGTTCTTC.